This T cell receptor (beta chain) was identified in a study of cytomegalovirus exposure and HLA in healthy donors. 13 Jbeta primers and 60 Vbeta primers were used for the PCR. This table comes from immunoSEQ multiplex PCR, and its TCRdb copy is limited to in-frame clones, with some not included. Among around 170,000 clones listed, roughly 80% were seen once. V was cut by 7 bases and J by 5 bases, with 17 bases left in between. The CDR3 runs 14 residues. The germline CDR1 and CDR2 sequences are LNHNV and YYDKDF (reference sequence). This chain connects TRBV15 to TRBJ1-1; unclear D gene. The source of this sequence is a woman between 18 and 29 years old in good health and CMV-seronegative. The sample was PBMCs. The DNA for the CDR3 is TGTGCCACCACTTCGACAAGGCTGTTTACTGAAGCTTTCTTT. It encodes CATTSTRLFTEAFF.